These 4 T cell receptor beta chains came from one sample sequenced in a study of cytomegalovirus exposure and HLA in healthy donors. A multiplex PCR was run with 60 Vbeta primers and 13 Jbeta primers. Sequencing was performed with immunoSEQ multiplex PCR; in TCRdb, only in-frame clones are kept and a portion is missing. The sample carries under 120,000 clones, approximately 70% recorded once. Sequenced input: PBMCs. All receptors come from a man aged 35 to 55 in good health and CMV-seropositive.

This clone was picked up a small number of times. The V gene is TRBV19, the J gene TRBJ1-5, with a possible D match to TRBD1 (6 bases). V lost 7 bases and J lost 0, with 10 bases in between. This CDR3 region has 14 residues. CDR1 is LNHDA, CDR2 SQIVND, per germline (reference sequence). The CDR3 DNA reads TGTGCCAGTACACAGGGCGGTAGCAATCAGCCCCAGCATTTT. This sequence encodes CASTQGGSNQPQHF.

The CDR3 reads CASSYPSGGNTGELFF. CDR3 DNA: TGTGCCAGCAGCTACCCTAGCGGGGGCAACACCGGGGAGCTGTTTTTT. The chain joins TRBV5-6 to TRBJ2-2; 10 nucleotides line up with TRBD2. This CDR3 comprises 16 residues. The V segment lost 3 bases and the J segment 2 bases; nucleotides outside the gene matches: 4. Germline CDR1 and CDR2: SGHDT and YYEEEE.

The chain carries TRBV5-1 and TRBJ1-1; no firm D call. This CDR3 has 14 amino acids. Germline values: CDR1 SGHRS, CDR2 YFSETQ. Trimming took off 0 bases at V and 0 bases at J, with 6 bases between the two ends. CDR3 loop: CASSLGPVNTEAFF. The DNA of the CDR3 is TGCGCCAGCAGCTTGGGGCCTGTGAACACTGAAGCTTTCTTT.

The chain is built from TRBV7-3 and TRBJ2-5; possible D gene TRBD2, 7 bases. Trimming left V 4 bases short and J 9 bases short, with 18 bases between. The CDR3 has 14 residues. CDR1 and CDR2 (germline): SGHTA, FQGTGA. This chain's CDR3 is CASSSNGGGGAQYF. CDR3 nucleotide sequence: TGTGCCAGCAGCTCGAACGGTGGAGGGGGGGCCCAGTACTTC.